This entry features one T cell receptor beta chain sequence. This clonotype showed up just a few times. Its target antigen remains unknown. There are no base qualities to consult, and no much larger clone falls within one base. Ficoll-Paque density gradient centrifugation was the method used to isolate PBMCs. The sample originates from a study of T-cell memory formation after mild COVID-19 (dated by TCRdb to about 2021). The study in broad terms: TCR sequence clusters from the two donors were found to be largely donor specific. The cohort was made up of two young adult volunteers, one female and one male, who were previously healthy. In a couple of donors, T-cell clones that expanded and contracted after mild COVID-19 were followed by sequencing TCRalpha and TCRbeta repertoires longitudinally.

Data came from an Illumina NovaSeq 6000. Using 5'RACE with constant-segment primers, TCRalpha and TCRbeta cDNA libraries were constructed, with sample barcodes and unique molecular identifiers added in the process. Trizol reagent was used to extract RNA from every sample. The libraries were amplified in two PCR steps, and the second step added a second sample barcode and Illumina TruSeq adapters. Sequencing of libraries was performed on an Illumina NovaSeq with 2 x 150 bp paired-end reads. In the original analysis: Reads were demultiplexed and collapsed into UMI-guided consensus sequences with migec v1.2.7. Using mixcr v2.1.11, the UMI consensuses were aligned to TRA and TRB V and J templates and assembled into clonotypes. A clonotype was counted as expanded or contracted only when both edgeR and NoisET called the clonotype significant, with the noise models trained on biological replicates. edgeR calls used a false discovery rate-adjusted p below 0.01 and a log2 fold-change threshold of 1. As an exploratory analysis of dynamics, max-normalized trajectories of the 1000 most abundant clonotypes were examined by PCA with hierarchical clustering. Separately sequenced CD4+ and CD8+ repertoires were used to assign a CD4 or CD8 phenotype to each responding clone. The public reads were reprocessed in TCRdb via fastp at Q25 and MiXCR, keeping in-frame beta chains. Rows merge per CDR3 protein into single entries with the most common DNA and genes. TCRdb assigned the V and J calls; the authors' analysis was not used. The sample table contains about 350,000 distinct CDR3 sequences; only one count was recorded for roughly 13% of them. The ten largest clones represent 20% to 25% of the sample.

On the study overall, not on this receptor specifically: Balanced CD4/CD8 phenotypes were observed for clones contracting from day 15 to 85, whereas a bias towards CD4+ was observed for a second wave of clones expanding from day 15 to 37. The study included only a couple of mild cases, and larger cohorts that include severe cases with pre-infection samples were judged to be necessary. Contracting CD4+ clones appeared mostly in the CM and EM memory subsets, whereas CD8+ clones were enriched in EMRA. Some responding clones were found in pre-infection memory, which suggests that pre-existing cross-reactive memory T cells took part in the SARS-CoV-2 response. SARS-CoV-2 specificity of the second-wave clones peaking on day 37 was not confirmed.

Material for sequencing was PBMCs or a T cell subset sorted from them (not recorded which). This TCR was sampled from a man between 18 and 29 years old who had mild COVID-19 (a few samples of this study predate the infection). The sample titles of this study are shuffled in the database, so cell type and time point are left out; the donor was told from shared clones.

The CDR3 protein: CSVGGYRNTEAFF. The nucleotide sequence reads as follows: TGCAGCGTTGGGGGTTATAGGAACACTGAAGCTTTCTTT. The chain is assembled from TRBV29-1 and TRBJ1-1; the D gene identity is not certain. The junction shows trimming of 4 bases on V and 1 base on J, plus 10 bases between the germline ends. The germline V gene provides CDR1 SQVTM and CDR2 ANQGSEA. Spanning cysteine to phenylalanine, the CDR3 consists of 13 amino acids. Only the CDR3 part of the read is kept: 39 bases, read in frame from the first base.